This T cell receptor beta chain was identified in a study of PD-1 blockade in classical Hodgkin lymphoma. The CDR3 runs to 13 residues. CDR1 and CDR2 (germline): MNHNY, SVGAGI (reference sequence). V was shortened by 7 bases and J by 7 bases, with 16 bases between the two germline ends. Whole-study results and caveats: Complete responders' diversity at baseline resembled that of newly diagnosed patients. Newly diagnosed patients were reported to start with lower TCR diversity than healthy donors.

With respect to this clone: Its antigen is as yet unknown.

Time point denoted: cycle 4 day 1 (C4D1), after five to seven weeks of nivolumab. Each patient's relapse followed autologous stem cell transplantation, and brentuximab vedotin exposure varied. Profiling relied on immunoSEQ multiplex PCR, and the TCRdb table lists in-frame clones only, not all of them. The sample has over 80,000 clones; around 80% are singletons. The chain links TRBV6-6 to TRBJ1-1; D possibly corresponds to TRBD1 (6 bases). This clonotype was obtained from a human donor with classical Hodgkin lymphoma. The sample consisted of peripheral blood mononuclear cells (PBMCs), taken before the fourth cycle of nivolumab. CDR3 in amino acids: CASTQGRAGEAFF. CDR3 nucleotide sequence: TGTGCCAGCACCCAGGGGAGGGCGGGTGAAGCTTTCTTT.